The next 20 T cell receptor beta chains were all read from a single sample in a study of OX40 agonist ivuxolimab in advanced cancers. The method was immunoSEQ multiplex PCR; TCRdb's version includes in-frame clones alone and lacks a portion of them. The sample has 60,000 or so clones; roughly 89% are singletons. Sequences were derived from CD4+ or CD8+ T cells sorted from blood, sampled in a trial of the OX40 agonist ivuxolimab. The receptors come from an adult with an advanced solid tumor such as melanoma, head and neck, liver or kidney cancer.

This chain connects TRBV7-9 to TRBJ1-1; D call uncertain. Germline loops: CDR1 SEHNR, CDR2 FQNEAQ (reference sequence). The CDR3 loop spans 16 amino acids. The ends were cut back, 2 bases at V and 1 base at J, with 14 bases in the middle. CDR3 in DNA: TGTGCCAGCAGCTTACGATTCGGGGAAGGGAACACTGAAGCTTTCTTT. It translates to CASSLRFGEGNTEAFF.

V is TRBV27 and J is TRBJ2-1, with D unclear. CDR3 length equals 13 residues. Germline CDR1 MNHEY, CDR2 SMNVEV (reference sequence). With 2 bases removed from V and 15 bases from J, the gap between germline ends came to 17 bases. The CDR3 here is CASSLIGHQPRFF. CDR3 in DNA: TGTGCCAGCAGTTTAATAGGTCACCAACCCCGGTTCTTC.

Here the CDR3 reads CASSWTSAYEQYF. Here the CDR3 DNA reads TGCGCCAGCAGTTGGACTAGCGCCTACGAGCAGTACTTC. The gene calls are TRBV5-1 and TRBJ2-7; 9 positions match TRBD2. V lost 5 bases, J lost 2 bases, and 2 bases stayed unmatched. This CDR3 is 13 amino acids long. CDR1 is SGHRS, CDR2 YFSETQ, per germline.

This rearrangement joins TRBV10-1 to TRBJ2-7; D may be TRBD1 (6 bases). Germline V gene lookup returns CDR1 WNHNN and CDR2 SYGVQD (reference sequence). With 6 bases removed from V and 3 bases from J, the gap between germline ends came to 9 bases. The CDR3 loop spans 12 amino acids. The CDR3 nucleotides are TGCGCCAGCAGCGCAGGGGTCTACGAGCAGTACTTC. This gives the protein CASSAGVYEQYF.

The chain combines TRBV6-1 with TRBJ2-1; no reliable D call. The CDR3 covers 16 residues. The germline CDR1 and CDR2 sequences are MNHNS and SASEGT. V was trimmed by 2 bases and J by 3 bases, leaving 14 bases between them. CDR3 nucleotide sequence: TGTGCCAGCAGTGAAAAGTCTTCCAGCTACTACAATGAGCAGTTCTTC. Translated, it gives CASSEKSSSYYNEQFF.

The CDR3 spells CAISESSARVSYEQYF. The CDR3 DNA is TGTGCCATCAGTGAGTCGTCCGCCAGGGTATCCTACGAGCAGTACTTC. The chain carries TRBV10-3 and TRBJ2-7; TRBD1 is a possible D gene (5 bases). Trimming removed 0 bases from V and 1 base from J, with 13 bases in between. The CDR3 length is 16 residues. CDR1 is ENHRY and CDR2 is SYGVKD in the germline V gene.

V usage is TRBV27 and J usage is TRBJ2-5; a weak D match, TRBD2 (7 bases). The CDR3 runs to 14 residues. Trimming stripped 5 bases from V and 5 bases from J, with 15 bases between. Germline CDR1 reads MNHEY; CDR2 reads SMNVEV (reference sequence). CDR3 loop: CASSVGGGWETQYF. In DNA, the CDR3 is TGTGCCAGCAGTGTCGGCGGGGGCTGGGAGACCCAGTACTTC.

CDR3 amino acids: CASSPGGSSYEQYF. For the CDR3, the DNA is TGCGCCAGCAGTCCCGGCGGGAGCTCCTACGAGCAGTACTTC. V is TRBV5-1 and J is TRBJ2-7; TRBD2 matches at 7 bases. Germline V gene lookup returns CDR1 SGHRS and CDR2 YFSETQ. The junction had 5 bases not matched to a gene; V was cut back by 5 bases and J by 0 bases. This CDR3 spans 14 amino acids.

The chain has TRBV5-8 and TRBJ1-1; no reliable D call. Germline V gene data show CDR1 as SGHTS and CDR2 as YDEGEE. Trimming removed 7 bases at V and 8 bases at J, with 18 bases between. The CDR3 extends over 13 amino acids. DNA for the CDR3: TGTGCCAGCCTATTGGTTCAGCCAAGGGAAGCTTTCTTT. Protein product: CASLLVQPREAFF.

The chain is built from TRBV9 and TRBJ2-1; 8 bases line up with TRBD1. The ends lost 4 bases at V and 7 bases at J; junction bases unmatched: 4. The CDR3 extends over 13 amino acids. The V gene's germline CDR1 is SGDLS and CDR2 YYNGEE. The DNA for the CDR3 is TGTGCCAGCAGCCCCCGGACAGGGAATGAGCAGTTCTTC. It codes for CASSPRTGNEQFF.

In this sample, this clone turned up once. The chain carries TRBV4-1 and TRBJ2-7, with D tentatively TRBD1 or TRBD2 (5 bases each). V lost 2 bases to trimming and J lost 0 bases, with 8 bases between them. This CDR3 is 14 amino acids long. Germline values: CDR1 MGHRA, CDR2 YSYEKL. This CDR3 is CASSQWDGSYEQYF. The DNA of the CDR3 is TGCGCCAGCAGCCAATGGGACGGCTCCTACGAGCAGTACTTC.

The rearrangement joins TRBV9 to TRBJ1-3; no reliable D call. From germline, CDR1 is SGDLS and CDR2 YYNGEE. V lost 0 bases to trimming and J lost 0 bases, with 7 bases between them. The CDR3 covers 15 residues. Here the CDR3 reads CASSVGSNSGNTIYF. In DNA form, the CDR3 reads TGTGCCAGCAGCGTAGGCTCTAACTCTGGAAACACCATATATTTT.

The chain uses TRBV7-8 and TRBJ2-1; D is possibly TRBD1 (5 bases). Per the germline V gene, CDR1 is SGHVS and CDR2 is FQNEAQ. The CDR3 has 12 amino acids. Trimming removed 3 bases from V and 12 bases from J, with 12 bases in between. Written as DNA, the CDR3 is TGTGCCAGCAGCTTCCCTACTCAGGGGCAGTTCTTC. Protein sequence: CASSFPTQGQFF.

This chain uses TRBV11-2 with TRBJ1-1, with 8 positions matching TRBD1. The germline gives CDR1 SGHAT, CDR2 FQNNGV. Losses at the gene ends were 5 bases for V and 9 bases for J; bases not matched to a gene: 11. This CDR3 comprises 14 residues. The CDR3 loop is CASSPTNDRGKAFF. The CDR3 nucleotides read TGTGCCAGCAGCCCTACAAACGACAGGGGCAAAGCTTTCTTT.

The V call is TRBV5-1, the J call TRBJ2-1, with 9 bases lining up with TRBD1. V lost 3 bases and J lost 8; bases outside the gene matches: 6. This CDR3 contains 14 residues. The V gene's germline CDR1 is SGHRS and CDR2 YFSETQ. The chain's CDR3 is CASSWLQGADEQFF. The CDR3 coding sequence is TGCGCCAGCAGCTGGTTACAGGGGGCCGATGAGCAGTTCTTC. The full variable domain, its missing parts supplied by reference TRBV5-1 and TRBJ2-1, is KAGVTQTPRYLIKTRGQQVTLSCSPISGHRSVSWYQQTPGQGLQFLFEYFSETQRNKGNFPGRFSGRQFSNSRSEMNVSTLELGDSALYLCASSWLQGADEQFFGPGTRLTVL.

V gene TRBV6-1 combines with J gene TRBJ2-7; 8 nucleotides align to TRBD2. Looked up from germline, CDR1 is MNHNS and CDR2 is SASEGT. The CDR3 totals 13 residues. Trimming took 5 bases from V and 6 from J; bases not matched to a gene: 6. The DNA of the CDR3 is TGTGCCAGCAGTTTCGGGAGGGGAGCCGAGCAGTACTTC. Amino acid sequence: CASSFGRGAEQYF.

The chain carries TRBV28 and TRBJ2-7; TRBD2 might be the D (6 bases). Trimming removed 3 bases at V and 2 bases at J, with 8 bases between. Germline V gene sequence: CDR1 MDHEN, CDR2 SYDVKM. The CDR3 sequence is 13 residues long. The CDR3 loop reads CASSFASAYEQYF. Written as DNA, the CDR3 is TGTGCCAGCAGTTTTGCTAGCGCCTACGAGCAGTACTTC.

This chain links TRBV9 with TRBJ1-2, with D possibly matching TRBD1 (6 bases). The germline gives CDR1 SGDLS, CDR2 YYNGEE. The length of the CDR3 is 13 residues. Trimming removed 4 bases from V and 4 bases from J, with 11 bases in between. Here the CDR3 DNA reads TGTGCCAGCAGCACAGACAGGTTCTATGGCTACACCTTC. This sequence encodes CASSTDRFYGYTF.

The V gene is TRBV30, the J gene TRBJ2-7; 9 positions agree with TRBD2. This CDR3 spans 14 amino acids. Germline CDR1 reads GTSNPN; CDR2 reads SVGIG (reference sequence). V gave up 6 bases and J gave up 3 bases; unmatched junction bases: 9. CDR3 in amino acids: CACMRLADNYEQYF. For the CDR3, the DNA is TGTGCCTGCATGAGACTAGCGGATAACTACGAGCAGTACTTC.

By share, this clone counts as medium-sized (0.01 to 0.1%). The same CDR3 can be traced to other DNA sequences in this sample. In DNA form, the CDR3 reads TGTGCCAGCATACAGGGGTCTACCGGGGAGCTGTTTTTT. Protein product: CASIQGSTGELFF. The rearrangement uses TRBV18 and TRBJ2-2; 7 bases match TRBD1. Looked up from germline, CDR1 is KGHSH and CDR2 is LQKENI. The trim removed 8 bases at V and 5 bases at J, leaving 5 bases unmatched. This CDR3 has 13 residues.